These 17 T cell receptor beta chains share one sample of origin, sequenced in a study of blood T cell repertoires in COVID-19. TCRdb keeps only in-frame clones here, not all; method: immunoSEQ multiplex PCR. This sample has more than 120,000 clones, with around 86% found just once. Sequenced input: peripheral blood. The origin of the receptors is a middle-aged man who had recovered from COVID-19.

The chain combines TRBV9 with TRBJ2-3, with 15 nucleotides matching TRBD2. In germline, CDR1 is SGDLS, CDR2 YYNGEE. With 4 bases clipped from V and 0 bases from J, the junction kept 6 bases outside the gene matches. This CDR3 has 18 residues. The CDR3: CASSKGLAGGTSTDTQYF. CDR3 DNA: TGTGCCAGCAGCAAGGGACTAGCGGGGGGTACTAGCACAGATACGCAGTATTTT.

This sequence joins TRBV11-2 and TRBJ2-1; a possible D gene is TRBD1 (5 bases). Trimming stripped 5 bases from V and 6 bases from J, with 11 bases between. The CDR3 sequence is 13 residues long. The germline gives CDR1 SGHAT, CDR2 FQNNGV. The CDR3 reads CASSPTDINEQFF. The CDR3 DNA is TGTGCCAGCAGCCCGACGGACATCAATGAGCAGTTCTTC.

The chain couples TRBV7-6 to TRBJ2-2; 7 bases match TRBD1. CDR3 length: 15 amino acids. Losses at the gene ends were 1 base for V and 5 bases for J; bases not matched to a gene: 4. Germline V lookup: CDR1 SGHVS, CDR2 FNYEAQ. The CDR3 DNA sequence: TGTGCCAGCAGCTTAGATAGGGGGCATACCGGGGAGCTGTTTTTT. As protein: CASSLDRGHTGELFF. Variable domain in full (rest from reference TRBV7-6 and TRBJ2-2): GAGVSQSPRYKVTKRGQDVALRCDPISGHVSLYWYRQALGQGPEFLTYFNYEAQQDKSGLPNDRFSAERPEGSISTLTIQRTEQRDSAMYRCASSLDRGHTGELFFGEGSRLTVL.

The chain has TRBV3-1 (or the pseudogene TRBV3-2) and TRBJ2-7, with D tentatively TRBD2 (7 bases). CDR3 size: 18 residues. Germline V gene lookup returns CDR1 LGHDT and CDR2 YNNKEL (reference sequence). The V and J ends lost 1 base and 3 bases respectively, with 22 bases between them. Here the CDR3 reads CASSQGLEGGRADYEQYF. CDR3 in DNA: TGTGCCAGCAGCCAAGGCTTGGAGGGGGGGCGTGCTGACTACGAGCAGTACTTC.

The count of this clone is one. The chain carries TRBV6-2 or TRBV6-3 and TRBJ2-7; D remains unclear. Germline V gene data show CDR1 as MNHEY and CDR2 as SVGEGT. This CDR3 region has 11 residues. V gave up 2 bases and J gave up 6 bases, with 5 bases separating them. The CDR3 here is CASSYDFEQYF. The CDR3 DNA follows: TGTGCCAGCAGTTACGACTTCGAGCAGTACTTC.

The chain has TRBV25-1 and TRBJ1-4, with TRBD1 matching over 7 bases. The CDR3 runs to 14 residues. The V gene end was trimmed by 6 bases and the J gene end by 7 bases; junction bases not matched to a gene: 8. Germline V lookup: CDR1 MGHDK, CDR2 SYGVNS. CDR3 sequence: CASSRQGNFEKLFF. DNA of the CDR3: TGTGCCAGCAGCCGACAGGGAAACTTTGAAAAACTGTTTTTT.

The chain uses TRBV14 and TRBJ1-6; TRBD1 matches 7 bases. Germline V gene sequence: CDR1 SGHDN, CDR2 FVKESK. This CDR3 spans 16 amino acids. The J segment lost 7 bases and the V segment lost 4 bases, leaving 10 bases of the junction unmatched. The CDR3 bases are TGTGCCAGCAGCCCAAGAGAGACAGGGAGAAATTCACCCCTCCACTTT. Protein product: CASSPRETGRNSPLHF.

The V call is TRBV9, the J call TRBJ2-1; D possibly corresponds to TRBD2 (6 bases). The V end lost 0 bases, the J end lost 5 bases, and 15 bases lay between the germline ends. This CDR3 has 16 amino acids. From germline, CDR1 is SGDLS and CDR2 YYNGEE. The CDR3: CASSVGGLATDNEQFF. As DNA, the CDR3 is TGTGCCAGCAGCGTAGGAGGGCTAGCGACGGACAATGAGCAGTTCTTC.

This chain joins TRBV13 and TRBJ1-2; 7 bases fit TRBD1. There are 15 residues in the CDR3. Germline assignment: CDR1 PRHDT and CDR2 FYEKMQ (reference sequence). Unmatched junction bases numbered 6, after V lost 5 bases and J lost 0 bases. The CDR3 loop reads CASSILDRANYGYTF. The DNA for the CDR3 is TGTGCCAGCAGCATCCTTGACAGGGCTAACTATGGCTACACCTTC.

This chain joins TRBV5-6 and TRBJ2-1, with D uncertain. Trimming shortened V by 3 bases and J by 8 bases, and 6 bases separated the two germline ends. Germline CDR1 reads SGHDT; CDR2 reads YYEEEE. The CDR3 has 11 amino acids. The CDR3 loop reads CASSSSYEQFF. The CDR3 DNA is TGTGCCAGCAGCTCATCATATGAGCAGTTCTTC.

Details on this clone: Other DNA sequences in this sample translate to the same CDR3. This chain joins TRBV6-5 and TRBJ1-1; the match to TRBD1 covers 10 bases. Germline values: CDR1 MNHEY, CDR2 SVGAGI. The CDR3 extends over 14 amino acids. After removal of 6 bases from V and 1 base from J, the junction contained 2 bases not matched to a gene. CDR3 protein: CASRRDRGNTEAFF. As DNA, the CDR3 is TGTGCCAGCAGGAGGGACAGGGGGAACACTGAAGCTTTCTTT.

This clone was recorded once. The rearrangement uses TRBV6-5 and TRBJ1-6; a weak D match, TRBD1 (6 bases). CDR1 MNHEY and CDR2 SVGAGI come from the germline V gene. V lost 7 bases and J lost 9, with 13 bases in between. The CDR3 covers 13 residues. The CDR3 coding sequence is TGTGCCAGCACCGGGACAAGAAGTTCACCCCTCCACTTT. It encodes CASTGTRSSPLHF.

Written as DNA, the CDR3 is TGTGCCAGCAGCCGGGACAGGGCTGATTCACCCCTCCACTTT. Protein: CASSRDRADSPLHF. This chain uses TRBV11-1 with TRBJ1-6; 9 positions match TRBD1. The length of the CDR3 is 14 residues. In germline, CDR1 is SGHAT, CDR2 FQDESV (reference sequence). The junction had 4 bases not matched to a gene; V was cut back by 5 bases and J by 8 bases.

The rearrangement uses TRBV11-2 and TRBJ2-7; the D gene is possibly TRBD2 (7 bases). V was trimmed by 0 bases and J by 4 bases, leaving 13 bases between them. CDR1 and CDR2 from the germline V gene are SGHAT and FQNNGV. The CDR3 spans 15 residues. The CDR3 reads CASSLEGGLFYEQYF. CDR3 DNA sequence: TGTGCCAGCAGCTTAGAGGGGGGGCTCTTTTACGAGCAGTACTTC.

The chain uses TRBV5-4 and TRBJ1-1, with D possibly matching TRBD1 (6 bases). Germline V gene data show CDR1 as SGHNT and CDR2 as YYREEE (reference sequence). The V end was cut by 4 bases, the J end by 2 bases, with 15 bases between. This CDR3 region has 15 residues. The CDR3 bases are TGTGCCAGCAGCGAAACCGGGACATCTAACACTGAAGCTTTCTTT. This codes for CASSETGTSNTEAFF.

The chain employs TRBV11-3 and TRBJ2-1; TRBD1 might be the D (6 bases). Per germline, CDR1 SGHNT and CDR2 YENEEA. This CDR3 has 13 residues. Trimming stripped 8 bases from V and 5 bases from J, with 13 bases between. The CDR3 region has the DNA TGTGCCAGCCAAGGACAGTTGGACAATGAGCAGTTCTTC. It encodes CASQGQLDNEQFF.

This sequence joins TRBV6-5 and TRBJ1-2; D unresolved. The length of the CDR3 is 14 residues. Germline assignment: CDR1 MNHEY and CDR2 SVGAGI. The ends were cut back, 5 bases at V and 6 bases at J, with 16 bases in the middle. The CDR3 protein is CASSNPDYLHGYTF. CDR3 nucleotide sequence: TGTGCCAGCAGTAACCCGGACTACCTCCATGGCTACACCTTC.